The subject of this entry is one T cell receptor beta chain. Original analysis: Estimated nucleated cell counts came from reference gene primer amplification. Sequenced by immunoSEQ multiplex PCR; TCRdb stores in-frame clones only, minus some. Clone size and the V and J calls come from that table; the DNA yielded D and trimming. Of fewer than 250,000 clones listed, around nine tenths were seen once; the top ten hold roughly 0.7%. This CDR3 has 15 residues. CDR1 and CDR2 (germline): SGHVS, FNYEAQ. Trimming shortened V by 2 bases and J by 4 bases, and 14 bases separated the two germline ends. The source of the sample is a study of blood T cell repertoires in COVID-19. Across the whole study: Some COVID-19 samples were acute and others convalescent; all came from the United States, Italy and Spain. Nucleic acid was either cDNA or gDNA, and it came from T cells, B-cell-depleted T cells, or PBMCs.

This sequence originates from a man between 35 and 55 years old with acute or convalescent COVID-19. The specimen was peripheral blood. The rearrangement uses TRBV7-6 and TRBJ1-1; a weak D match, TRBD1 (5 bases). The CDR3 region is CASSLSQGFSTEAFF. In DNA, the CDR3 is TGTGCCAGCAGCTTAAGTCAGGGATTTAGCACTGAAGCTTTCTTT.